Given below is one TCR beta chain in context. This entry is derived from a study of T cells after yellow fever vaccination. Looking at the study overall: SMART-Seq v4 Ultra Low Input served to prepare low-cell-number fractions.

CDR1 is ENHRY and CDR2 is SYGVKD in the germline V gene. V lost 3 bases to trimming and J lost 10 bases, with 10 bases between them. The CDR3 sequence is 12 residues long. A universal primer site and UMIs were added as TCR cDNA was made by 5'RACE template switching. Via MiXCR, TCRdb re-called the 5' RACE reads, giving one row per CDR3 protein. The sample lists over 300,000 distinct CDR3 sequences; 3.6% were seen once. The material was PBMCs, obtained on the day of the yellow fever booster vaccination. This chain links TRBV10-3 with TRBJ2-1, with D possibly being TRBD2 (5 bases). This TCR was sampled from a man aged 18 to 35 who received the YFV17D yellow fever vaccine. CDR3 nucleotides: TGTGCCATCAGTGATCTAGCCTCGGAGCAGTTCTTC. Translation: CAISDLASEQFF.